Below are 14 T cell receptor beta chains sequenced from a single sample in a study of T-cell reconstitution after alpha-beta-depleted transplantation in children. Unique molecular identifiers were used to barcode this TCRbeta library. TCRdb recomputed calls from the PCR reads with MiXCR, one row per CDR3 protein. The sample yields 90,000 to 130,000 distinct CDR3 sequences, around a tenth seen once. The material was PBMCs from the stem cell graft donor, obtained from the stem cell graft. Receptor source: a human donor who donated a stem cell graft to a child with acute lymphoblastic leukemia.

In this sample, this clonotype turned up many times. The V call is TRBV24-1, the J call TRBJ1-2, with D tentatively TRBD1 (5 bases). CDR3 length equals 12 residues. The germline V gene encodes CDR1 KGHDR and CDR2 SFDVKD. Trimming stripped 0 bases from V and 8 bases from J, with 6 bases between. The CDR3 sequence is CATSDLRDGYTF. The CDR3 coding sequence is TGTGCCACCAGTGATTTGCGGGACGGCTACACCTTC.

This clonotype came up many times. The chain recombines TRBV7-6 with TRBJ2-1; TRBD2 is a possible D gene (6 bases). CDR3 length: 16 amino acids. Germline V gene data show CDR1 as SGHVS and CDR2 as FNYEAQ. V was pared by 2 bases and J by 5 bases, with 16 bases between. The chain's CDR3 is CASSLSPGEAHNEQFF. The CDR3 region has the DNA TGTGCCAGCAGCTTATCCCCGGGAGAGGCCCACAATGAGCAGTTCTTC.

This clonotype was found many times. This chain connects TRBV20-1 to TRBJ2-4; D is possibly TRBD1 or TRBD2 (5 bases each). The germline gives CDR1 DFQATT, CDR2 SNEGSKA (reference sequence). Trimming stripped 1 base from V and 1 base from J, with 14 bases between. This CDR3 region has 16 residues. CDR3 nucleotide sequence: TGCAGTGCTAGAGGCGAAGTCGGGGCGGCCAAAAACATTCAGTACTTC. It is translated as CSARGEVGAAKNIQYF.

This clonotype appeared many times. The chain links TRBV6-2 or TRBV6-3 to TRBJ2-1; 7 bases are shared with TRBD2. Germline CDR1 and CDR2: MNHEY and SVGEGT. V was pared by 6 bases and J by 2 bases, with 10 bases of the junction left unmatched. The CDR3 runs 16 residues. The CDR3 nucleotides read TGTGCCAGCAGCCGCCTACGGGACTACCCCTACAATGAGCAGTTCTTC. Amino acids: CASSRLRDYPYNEQFF.

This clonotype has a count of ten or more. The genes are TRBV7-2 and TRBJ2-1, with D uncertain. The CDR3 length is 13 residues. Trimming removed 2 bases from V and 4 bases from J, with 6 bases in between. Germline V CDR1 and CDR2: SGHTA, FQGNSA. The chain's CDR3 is CASSLSAYNEQFF. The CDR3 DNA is TGTGCCAGCAGCTTATCAGCTTACAATGAGCAGTTCTTC.

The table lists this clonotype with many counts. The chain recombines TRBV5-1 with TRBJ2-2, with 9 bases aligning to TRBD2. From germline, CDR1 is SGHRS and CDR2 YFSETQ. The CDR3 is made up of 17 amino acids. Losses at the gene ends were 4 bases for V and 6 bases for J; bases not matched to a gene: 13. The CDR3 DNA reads TGCGCCAGCAGCCCGTTCCCTAGCGGGACGTTCCCCGGGGAGCTGTTTTTT. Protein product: CASSPFPSGTFPGELFF.

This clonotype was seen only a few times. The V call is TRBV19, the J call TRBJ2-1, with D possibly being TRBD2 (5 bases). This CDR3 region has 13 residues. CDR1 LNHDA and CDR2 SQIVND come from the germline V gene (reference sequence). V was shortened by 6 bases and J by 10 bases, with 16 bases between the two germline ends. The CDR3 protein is CASRGERLGEQFF. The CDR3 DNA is TGTGCCAGTAGGGGAGAGCGATTGGGGGAGCAGTTCTTC.

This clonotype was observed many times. As DNA, the CDR3 is TGCGCCAGCAGCTTAGCGGGGACGAACACCGGGGAGCTGTTTTTT. This sequence encodes CASSLAGTNTGELFF. The rearrangement joins TRBV5-1 to TRBJ2-2; TRBD2 matches at 7 bases. There are 15 residues in the CDR3. V was clipped by 2 bases and J by 0 bases; unmatched bases: 1. Looked up from germline, CDR1 is SGHRS and CDR2 is YFSETQ.

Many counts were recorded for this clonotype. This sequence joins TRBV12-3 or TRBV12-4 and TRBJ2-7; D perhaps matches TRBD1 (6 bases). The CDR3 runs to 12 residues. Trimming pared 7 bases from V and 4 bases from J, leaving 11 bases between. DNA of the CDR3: TGTGCCAGCACCCTACAGGGTTACGAGCAGTACTTC. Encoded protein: CASTLQGYEQYF.

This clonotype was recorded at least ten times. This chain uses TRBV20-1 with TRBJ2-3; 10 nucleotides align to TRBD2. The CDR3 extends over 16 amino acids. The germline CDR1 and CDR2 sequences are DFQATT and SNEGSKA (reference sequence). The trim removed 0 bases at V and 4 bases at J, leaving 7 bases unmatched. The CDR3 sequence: CSARDAGLAKADTQYF. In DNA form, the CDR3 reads TGCAGTGCTAGAGACGCGGGACTAGCGAAAGCAGATACGCAGTATTTT.

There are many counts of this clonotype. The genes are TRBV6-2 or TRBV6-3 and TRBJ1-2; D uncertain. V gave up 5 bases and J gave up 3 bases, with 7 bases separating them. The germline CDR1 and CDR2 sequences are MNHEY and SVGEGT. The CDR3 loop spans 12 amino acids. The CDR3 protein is CASSEGYYGYTF. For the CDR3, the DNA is TGTGCCAGCAGTGAGGGTTACTATGGCTACACCTTC.

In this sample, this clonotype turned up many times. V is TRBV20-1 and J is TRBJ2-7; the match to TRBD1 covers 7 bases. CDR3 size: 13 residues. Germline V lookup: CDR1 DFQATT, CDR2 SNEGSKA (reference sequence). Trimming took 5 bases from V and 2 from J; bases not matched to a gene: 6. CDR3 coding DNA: TGCAGTGCTGGACAGGTGACCACCTACGAGCAGTACTTC. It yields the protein CSAGQVTTYEQYF.

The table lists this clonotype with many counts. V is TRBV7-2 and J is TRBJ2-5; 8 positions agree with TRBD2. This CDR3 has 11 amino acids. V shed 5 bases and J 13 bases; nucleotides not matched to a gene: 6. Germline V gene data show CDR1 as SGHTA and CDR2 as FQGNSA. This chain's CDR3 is CASSIAGGTYF. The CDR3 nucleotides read TGTGCCAGCAGCATCGCGGGGGGCACGTACTTC. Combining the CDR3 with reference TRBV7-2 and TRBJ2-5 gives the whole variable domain GAGVSQSPSNKVTEKGKDVELRCDPISGHTALYWYRQSLGQGLEFLIYFQGNSAPDKSGLPSDRFSAERTGGSVSTLTIQRTQQEDSAVYLCASSIAGGTYFGPGTRLLVL.

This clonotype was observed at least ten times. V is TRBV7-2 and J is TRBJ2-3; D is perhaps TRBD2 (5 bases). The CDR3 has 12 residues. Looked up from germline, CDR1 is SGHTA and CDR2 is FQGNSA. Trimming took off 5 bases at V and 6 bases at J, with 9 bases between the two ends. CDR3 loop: CASSRDRDTQYF. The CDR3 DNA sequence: TGTGCCAGCAGCCGGGATAGGGATACGCAGTATTTT.